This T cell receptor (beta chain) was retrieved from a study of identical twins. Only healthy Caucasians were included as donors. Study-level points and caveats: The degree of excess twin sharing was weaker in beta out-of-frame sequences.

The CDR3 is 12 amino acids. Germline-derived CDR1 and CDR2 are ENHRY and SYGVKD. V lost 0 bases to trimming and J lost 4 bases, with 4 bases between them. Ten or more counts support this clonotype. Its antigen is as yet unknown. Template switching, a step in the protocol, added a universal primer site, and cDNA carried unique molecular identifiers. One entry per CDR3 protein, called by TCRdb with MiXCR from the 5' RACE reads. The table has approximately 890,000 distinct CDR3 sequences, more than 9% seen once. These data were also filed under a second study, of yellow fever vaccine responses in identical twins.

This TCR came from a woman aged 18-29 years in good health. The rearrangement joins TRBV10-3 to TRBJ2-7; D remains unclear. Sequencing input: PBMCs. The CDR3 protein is CAISESGYEQYF. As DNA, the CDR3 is TGTGCCATCAGTGAGTCTGGGTACGAGCAGTACTTC.